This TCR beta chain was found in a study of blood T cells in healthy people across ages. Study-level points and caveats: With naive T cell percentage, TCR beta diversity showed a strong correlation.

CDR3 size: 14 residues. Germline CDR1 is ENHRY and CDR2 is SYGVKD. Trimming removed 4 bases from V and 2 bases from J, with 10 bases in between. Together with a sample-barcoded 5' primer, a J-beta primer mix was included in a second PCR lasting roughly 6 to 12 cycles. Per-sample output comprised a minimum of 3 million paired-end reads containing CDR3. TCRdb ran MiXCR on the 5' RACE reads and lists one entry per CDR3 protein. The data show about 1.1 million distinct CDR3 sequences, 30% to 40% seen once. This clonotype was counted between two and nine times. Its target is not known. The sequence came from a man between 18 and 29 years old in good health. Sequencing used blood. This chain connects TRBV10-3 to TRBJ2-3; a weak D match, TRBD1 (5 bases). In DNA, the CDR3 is TGTGCCATCAGTGTCCCAGGGTCCACAGATACGCAGTATTTT. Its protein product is CAISVPGSTDTQYF.